Presented here are 30 T cell receptor beta chains from one specimen sequenced in a study of T cell responses to AZD1222 COVID-19 vaccine. Sequencing used immunoSEQ multiplex PCR; TCRdb keeps in-frame clones, though not all of them. The sample holds around 130,000 clones; about 90% are singletons and the top ten take 1.4% to 1.5%. The sequencing here drew on peripheral blood, taken on day 0 of AZD1222 vaccination. These receptors all stem from an adult in good health.

V and J are TRBV5-8 and TRBJ2-7; D gene uncertain. Germline V CDR1 and CDR2: SGHTS, YDEGEE. CDR3 length: 15 residues. V was pared by 6 bases and J by 5 bases, with 21 bases between. The CDR3 loop is CASNPFVMVANEQYF. DNA for the CDR3: TGTGCCAGCAACCCGTTCGTGATGGTGGCGAACGAGCAGTACTTC. Looking up the rest from reference TRBV5-8 and TRBJ2-7 gives the full variable domain: EAGVTQSPTHLIKTRGQQATLRCSPISGHTSVYWYQQALGLGLQFLLWYDEGEERNRGNFPPRFSGRQFPNYSSELNVNALELEDSALYLCASNPFVMVANEQYFGPGTRLTVT.

The rearrangement joins TRBV5-1 to TRBJ1-1; no clear D. V was trimmed by 4 bases and J by 1 base, leaving 11 bases between them. From germline, CDR1 is SGHRS and CDR2 YFSETQ. This CDR3 contains 14 residues. The CDR3, as DNA: TGCGCCAGCAGCCCAGGAGCGGAGAACACTGAAGCTTTCTTT. Protein sequence: CASSPGAENTEAFF.

This clone was counted between two and nine times. The chain recombines TRBV11-1 with TRBJ1-1, with 9 bases lining up with TRBD1. The germline CDR1 and CDR2 sequences are SGHAT and FQDESV (reference sequence). V lost 4 bases to trimming and J lost 4 bases; unmatched junction nucleotides: 7. The CDR3 extends over 15 amino acids. The CDR3 sequence: CASSYPGQGTTEAFF. The CDR3 DNA reads TGTGCCAGCAGCTATCCGGGACAGGGTACCACTGAAGCTTTCTTT.

The chain couples TRBV15 to TRBJ1-1; D is perhaps TRBD1 (6 bases). V was trimmed by 4 bases and J by 5 bases, leaving 20 bases between them. The length of the CDR3 is 16 residues. Germline CDR1 and CDR2: LNHNV and YYDKDF (reference sequence). The CDR3 nucleotides are TGTGCCACCAGCACCACCCCCCTACAGGGAAGGACTGAAGCTTTCTTT. Protein product: CATSTTPLQGRTEAFF.

The V call is TRBV27, the J call TRBJ1-2; 10 bases agree with TRBD1. There are 15 residues in the CDR3. Germline V lookup: CDR1 MNHEY, CDR2 SMNVEV (reference sequence). V trimming: 2 bases; J trimming: 5 bases; junction bases outside the gene matches: 5. Here the CDR3 DNA reads TGTGCCAGCAGTTTACAGCCGGGACAGGGGTATGGCTACACCTTC. This encodes CASSLQPGQGYGYTF.

The chain couples TRBV3-1 (or the pseudogene TRBV3-2) to TRBJ1-6; D not certain. CDR3 length: 13 residues. Trimming removed 4 bases from V and 8 bases from J, with 9 bases in between. The germline CDR1 and CDR2 sequences are LGHDT and YNNKEL (reference sequence). The CDR3 nucleotides are TGTGCCAGCAGCCCCTTGATGGATTCACCCCTCCACTTT. It codes for CASSPLMDSPLHF.

The chain links TRBV15 to TRBJ1-2, with a tentative D call TRBD1 (6 bases). Germline CDR1 LNHNV, CDR2 YYDKDF (reference sequence). This CDR3 has 15 amino acids. Deletions cut 0 bases from V and 4 bases from J, with 12 bases between. The CDR3 is CATSRDVGQFYGYTF. CDR3 DNA: TGTGCCACCAGCAGAGATGTAGGACAGTTCTATGGCTACACCTTC.

The V and J genes are TRBV6-5 and TRBJ1-2; D is perhaps TRBD1 (6 bases). The V end lost 6 bases, the J end lost 0 bases, and 11 bases lay between the germline ends. Germline V gene lookup returns CDR1 MNHEY and CDR2 SVGAGI. The CDR3 has 14 amino acids. The CDR3 nucleotides are TGTGCCAGCAGGAGGGGGGGAGCTAACTATGGCTACACCTTC. Protein product: CASRRGGANYGYTF.

The sample holds a few counts of this clone. The chain carries TRBV18 and TRBJ2-7; 9 bases are a match to TRBD1. V gave up 3 bases and J gave up 7 bases; unmatched junction bases: 7. The CDR3 has 14 residues. Germline V gene data show CDR1 as KGHSH and CDR2 as LQKENI. CDR3 amino acids: CASSPGTGNSEQYF. Written as DNA, the CDR3 is TGTGCCAGCTCACCGGGGACAGGGAACTCGGAGCAGTACTTC. Full variable domain (outside the CDR3, taken from reference TRBV18 and TRBJ2-7): NAGVMQNPRHLVRRRGQEARLRCSPMKGHSHVYWYRQLPEEGLKFMVYLQKENIIDESGMPKERFSAEFPKEGPSILRIQQVVRGDSAAYFCASSPGTGNSEQYFGPGTRLTVT.

The J gene is TRBJ1-1, the V gene TRBV29-1, with TRBD1 matching over 7 bases. V shed 0 bases and J 7 bases; nucleotides not matched to a gene: 5. This CDR3 is 13 amino acids long. Per the germline V gene, CDR1 is SQVTM and CDR2 is ANQGSEA. Written as DNA, the CDR3 is TGCAGCGTTGAAGATAGAGGGGGCGATGAAGCTTTCTTT. Translating it yields CSVEDRGGDEAFF.

V and J are TRBV30 and TRBJ2-7; D not certain. Per germline, CDR1 GTSNPN and CDR2 SVGIG (reference sequence). The CDR3 covers 11 residues. The V gene lost 5 bases and the J gene lost 7 bases, with 12 bases spanning the gap. DNA for the CDR3: TGTGCCTGGGGCAGAACAGTAGAGCAGTACTTC. Protein sequence: CAWGRTVEQYF. Based on the CDR3 plus reference TRBV30 and TRBJ2-7, the full variable domain is SQTIHQWPATLVQPVGSPLSLECTVEGTSNPNLYWYRQAAGRGLQLLFYSVGIGQISSEVPQNLSASRPQDRQFILSSKKLLLSDSGFYLCAWGRTVEQYFGPGTRLTVT.

CDR3 amino acids: CASRWTGGRGKAFF. For the CDR3, the DNA is TGTGCCAGCAGATGGACAGGGGGCAGGGGAAAAGCTTTCTTT. The gene calls are TRBV6-6 and TRBJ1-1; 11 bases agree with TRBD1. V was clipped by 6 bases and J by 9 bases; unmatched bases: 9. The CDR3 sequence is 14 residues long. The germline CDR1 and CDR2 sequences are MNHNY and SVGAGI (reference sequence).

The CDR3 DNA is TGTGCCAGCAGCTCCGGGACAGGGAGTTACAATGAGCAGTTCTTC. Its protein is CASSSGTGSYNEQFF. The V gene is TRBV7-7, the J gene TRBJ2-1; TRBD1 matches at 9 bases. The germline CDR1 and CDR2 sequences are SSHAT and FNYEAQ (reference sequence). V lost 4 bases, J lost 4 bases, and 5 bases stayed unmatched. The CDR3 is 15 residues long.

This sequence joins TRBV3-1 (or the pseudogene TRBV3-2) and TRBJ2-1, with a tentative D call TRBD2 (5 bases). V was cut by 4 bases and J by 1 base, with 20 bases left in between. CDR3 size: 18 residues. Per the germline V gene, CDR1 is LGHDT and CDR2 is YNNKEL (reference sequence). The CDR3 DNA reads as TGTGCCAGCAGCCCGATCGGAGGTGGAATCCTATCCTACAATGAGCAGTTCTTC. Translating gives CASSPIGGGILSYNEQFF.

In this sample, this clone turned up once. V usage is TRBV5-1 and J usage is TRBJ2-5; D is perhaps TRBD1 (8 bases). V lost 2 bases and J 0 bases, leaving 14 bases between the germline ends. Germline values: CDR1 SGHRS, CDR2 YFSETQ. The CDR3 has 16 amino acids. CDR3 DNA sequence: TGCGCCAGCAGCTTCGGGGGGACAGGCCACCAAGAGACCCAGTACTTC. This sequence encodes CASSFGGTGHQETQYF.

This sequence joins TRBV30 and TRBJ2-3; 10 bases agree with TRBD2. The germline gives CDR1 GTSNPN, CDR2 SVGIG (reference sequence). J lost 4 bases, V lost 2 bases, and 6 bases had no gene match. This CDR3 contains 15 residues. CDR3 DNA sequence: TGTGCCTGGAGTTCCAGCGGGGGGGCCCCAGATACGCAGTATTTT. It codes for CAWSSSGGAPDTQYF.

The J gene is TRBJ2-5, the V gene TRBV5-1; D is unresolved. The CDR3 is 15 residues long. Germline-derived CDR1 and CDR2 are SGHRS and YFSETQ. Between the trimmed V and J ends, which lost 4 bases and 4 bases, there was a span of 17 bases. The CDR3, as DNA: TGCGCCAGCAGCGGGTCAGGTTTATCGGGAGAGACCCAGTACTTC. Translated, it gives CASSGSGLSGETQYF.

The rearrangement links TRBV10-3 to TRBJ1-2; D is ambiguous. V lost 0 bases and J lost 4, with 3 bases in between. The CDR3 runs to 12 residues. Germline V gene sequence: CDR1 ENHRY, CDR2 SYGVKD. The CDR3 here is CAISESVYGYTF. The CDR3 DNA sequence: TGTGCCATCAGTGAGTCGGTCTATGGCTACACCTTC.

This clone was counted only a few times. The chain links TRBV6-6 to TRBJ2-6; possible D gene TRBD2, 7 bases. V shed 5 bases and J shed 0 bases, with 20 bases lying between them. The CDR3 has 19 amino acids. The germline CDR1 and CDR2 sequences are MNHNY and SVGAGI (reference sequence). The CDR3 region is CASSPRVGGGLSGANVLTF. The CDR3 coding sequence is TGTGCCAGCAGTCCCCGGGTGGGCGGGGGCCTCTCTGGGGCCAACGTCCTGACTTTC.

The chain is built from TRBV4-1 and TRBJ2-1; D tentatively fits TRBD1 or TRBD2 (5 bases each). The ends were cut back, 6 bases at V and 4 bases at J, with 16 bases in the middle. The CDR3 runs 15 residues. Germline CDR1 MGHRA, CDR2 YSYEKL. This CDR3 is CASRGRDPIYNEQFF. CDR3 DNA: TGCGCCAGCAGAGGCAGGGACCCCATTTACAATGAGCAGTTCTTC.

The chain links TRBV9 to TRBJ1-1; D call uncertain. CDR1 and CDR2 from the germline V gene are SGDLS and YYNGEE. The CDR3 covers 14 residues. V lost 4 bases, J lost 1 base, and 11 bases lay in between. CDR3 amino acids: CASSPFMGNTEAFF. DNA for the CDR3: TGTGCCAGCAGCCCCTTCATGGGGAACACTGAAGCTTTCTTT. Complete variable domain (other parts from reference TRBV9 and TRBJ1-1): DSGVTQTPKHLITATGQRVTLRCSPRSGDLSVYWYQQSLDQGLQFLIQYYNGEERAKGNILERFSAQQFPDLHSELNLSSLELGDSALYFCASSPFMGNTEAFFGQGTRLTVV.

The chain joins TRBV5-1 to TRBJ1-4; D ambiguous. V was cut by 0 bases and J by 5 bases, with 8 bases left in between. CDR3 length: 14 amino acids. Per germline, CDR1 SGHRS and CDR2 YFSETQ. For the CDR3, the DNA is TGCGCCAGCAGCTTGGGGCGGAAGAATGAAAAACTGTTTTTT. Amino acids: CASSLGRKNEKLFF.

The CDR3 spells CASSLGPFAGGPHEQYF. The DNA for the CDR3 is TGCGCCAGCAGCTTGGGGCCTTTTGCGGGGGGGCCCCACGAGCAGTACTTC. The chain recombines TRBV5-1 with TRBJ2-7, with TRBD2 matching over 9 bases. Per germline, CDR1 SGHRS and CDR2 YFSETQ. This CDR3 contains 17 residues. The V gene end was trimmed by 0 bases and the J gene end by 5 bases; junction bases not matched to a gene: 12.

This rearrangement joins TRBV7-9 to TRBJ1-2, with D unclear. V was shortened by 1 base and J by 4 bases, with 7 bases between the two germline ends. Germline V gives CDR1 SEHNR, CDR2 FQNEAQ (reference sequence). The CDR3 consists of 13 residues. CDR3 sequence (DNA): TGTGCCAGCAGCTTAGGCACAGCCTATGGCTACACCTTC. Protein sequence: CASSLGTAYGYTF.

The J gene is TRBJ2-7, the V gene TRBV5-1, with D possibly TRBD1 on 5 matching bases. Germline CDR1 SGHRS, CDR2 YFSETQ. This CDR3 region has 15 residues. V lost 0 bases and J lost 9, with 19 bases in between. The DNA of the CDR3 is TGCGCCAGCAGCTTGGGGGGCACACAACCTACGAGGCAGTACTTC. It specifies CASSLGGTQPTRQYF.

CDR3 loop: CASSTGPYGYTF. The CDR3 nucleotides are TGTGCCAGTTCGACAGGACCGTATGGCTACACCTTC. The V gene is TRBV12-3 or TRBV12-4, the J gene TRBJ1-2, with a possible D match to TRBD1 (6 bases). Trimming cost V 9 bases and J 5 bases, with 13 bases left between them. This CDR3 has 12 amino acids.

The rearrangement joins TRBV5-1 to TRBJ2-2; 12 nucleotides align to TRBD2. V was pared by 0 bases and J by 0 bases, with 3 bases of the junction left unmatched. Looked up from germline, CDR1 is SGHRS and CDR2 is YFSETQ. The CDR3 length is 18 residues. The CDR3 coding sequence is TGCGCCAGCAGCTTGGTCGGGACTAGCGGGCCGAACACCGGGGAGCTGTTTTTT. This sequence encodes CASSLVGTSGPNTGELFF.

The chain couples TRBV24-1 to TRBJ2-1; D is undetermined. CDR1 and CDR2 from the germline V gene are KGHDR and SFDVKD. This CDR3 comprises 17 residues. Trimming pared 4 bases from V and 0 bases from J, leaving 15 bases between. Written as DNA, the CDR3 is TGTGCCACCAGTGAATGGGCCGTCAAGAGCTCCTACAATGAGCAGTTCTTC. Its protein is CATSEWAVKSSYNEQFF.

The rearrangement joins TRBV2 to TRBJ1-1; D is perhaps TRBD1 (6 bases). The ends were cut back, 6 bases at V and 0 bases at J, with 14 bases in the middle. Germline values: CDR1 SNHLY, CDR2 FYNNEI. The CDR3 is 15 amino acids. The CDR3 DNA reads TGTGCCAGCAGAGCTATGGGGACATTGAACACTGAAGCTTTCTTT. Protein product: CASRAMGTLNTEAFF.

The genes are TRBV6-2 or TRBV6-3 and TRBJ2-4; D is ambiguous. The CDR3 spans 15 residues. Germline CDR1 MNHEY, CDR2 SVGEGT. V dropped 6 bases and J dropped 3 bases, with 15 bases sitting between them. The CDR3 DNA is TGTGCCAGCAGCCGCGAACGTTTGGGCAAAAACATTCAGTACTTC. The encoded protein is CASSRERLGKNIQYF.